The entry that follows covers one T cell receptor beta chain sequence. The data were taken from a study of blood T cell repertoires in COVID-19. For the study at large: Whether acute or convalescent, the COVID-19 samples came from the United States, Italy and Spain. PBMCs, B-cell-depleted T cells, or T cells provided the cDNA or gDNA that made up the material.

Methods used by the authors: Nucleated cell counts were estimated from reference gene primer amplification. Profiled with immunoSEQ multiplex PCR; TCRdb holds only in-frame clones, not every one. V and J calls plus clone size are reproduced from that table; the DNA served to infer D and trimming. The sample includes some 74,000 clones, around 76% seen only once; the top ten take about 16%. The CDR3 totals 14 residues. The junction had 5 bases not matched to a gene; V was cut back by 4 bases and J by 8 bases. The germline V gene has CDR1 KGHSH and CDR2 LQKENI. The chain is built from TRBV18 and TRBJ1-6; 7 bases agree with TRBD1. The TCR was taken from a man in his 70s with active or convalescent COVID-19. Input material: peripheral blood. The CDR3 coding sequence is TGTGCCAGCTCACAACGGACAGGAGATTCACCCCTCCACTTT. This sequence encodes CASSQRTGDSPLHF.